This T cell receptor beta chain was found in a study of cytomegalovirus exposure and HLA in healthy donors (dated by TCRdb to 2015 to 2018). Looking at the study overall: An earlier analysis of a few hundred of the donors reported about 260 Gb of sequence data and approximately 120 million unique TCR beta sequences obtained from roughly 170 million T cells. Class I and class II HLA loci were covered by the typing at four-digit resolution. Genome-wide SNP genotypes for about 60% of the roughly 700 donors were used in a later genetic analysis, which treated that subset as a discovery cohort. All discovery cohort repertoires had been generated using a single sequencing platform. The study used immunosequencing to profile the T cell repertoires of under 700 subjects and linked those repertoires to cytomegalovirus serostatus. An earlier analysis of around 580 of the donors used high-throughput TCR beta sequencing to judge whether each TCR beta V gene segment behaved as functional or pseudogenic. Rather than drawing on any new phenotypic data, the later analysis identified candidate immune exposures from TCR beta sequences and the way those sequences occurred across donors. The study was designed to test whether signatures of past pathogen exposure could be identified by cataloging public T cell receptors. Across around 400 genotyped donors of the cohort, an average of about 250,000 unique TCR beta nucleotide sequences per donor were sequenced, and around 20% of those sequences were non-productive. Alongside the repertoire data, information on donor age, sex, ethnicity and CMV serostatus was compiled. Of the 350 to 450 genotyped donors, roughly 80% fell in the genetic ancestry cluster associated with self-reported Caucasian donors. A later analysis re-examined previously published TCR beta repertoires from around 670 donors and added high-resolution HLA genotyping to investigate patterns of TCR occurrence. Along with the roughly 670-subject first cohort, a separate validation cohort of 120 different subjects was used. Roughly 5 DR-DQ haplotypes were treated as single units for association and clustering because of strong linkage in the cohort. The study combined high-throughput TCR immunosequencing, statistical association of individual TCRs with disease status, and machine learning to predict cytomegalovirus infection status. The number of donors typed differed by locus, with about 620-630 for A, B, C, DRB1 and DQB1, around 500 for DQA1, some 570 for DPA1, and 400 to 490 for DPB1. An early release that covered 640 HLA-typed donors contained about 290 gigabases of sequencing data and about 93 million unique TCR sequences. Broader findings and caveats from the paper: The 87-base-pair reads could not distinguish some IMGT-functional V segments, including TRBV6-2 and TRBV6-3, so those segments were excluded. Specific HLA alleles were associated with 15,000 to 20,000 TCR beta sequences at a false discovery rate of 0.05 in a later analysis. V-gene and J-gene trimming of TCR beta chains was associated with a missense DCLRE1C variant in a later genetic analysis, and the association was replicated in an independent cohort. A further reported finding was that TCR beta sequences accurately predicted the HLA-A and HLA-B alleles for most subjects in the first cohort. In a later analysis, most CMV-associated TCR beta chains were found to appear HLA-restricted, with HLA associations seemingly driven largely by CMV exposure. According to a later analysis, TCR association rates differed among HLA loci, with DRB1 alleles showing the most associated TCRs and HLA-C alleles showing the fewest. Across donors, most TCR sequences were observed very rarely, whereas some public TCRs were present in many individuals. Only TCR beta chains were sequenced in this cohort, and the absence of alpha or paired-chain data limited detectable features. The earlier analysis of approximately 560 of the donors excluded around 17 rarely observed V segments, including chromosome 9 orphons, because counts were too low. CMV serostatus was the only immune exposure information available for the cohort. Broadly in line with IMGT annotations, most TCR beta V segments showed up in productive rearrangements about 90% or about 30% of the time in an earlier analysis of 587 of the donors. A total of fewer than 200 TCR beta chains were listed by the study as associated with cytomegalovirus. A later analysis reported that several top co-occurrence clusters appeared linked to parvovirus B19, influenza, CMV and Epstein-Barr virus. When HLA alleles, especially DR and DQ, strongly co-occurred, TCR associations were difficult to assign to individual alleles. Sequencing depth was assumed to be roughly uniform across donors in the presence/absence analyses, though that assumption may not hold. Because HLA typing was missing for some donors at each locus, association tests included only the typed subset. Linkage disequilibrium might explain the correlated functional status among segregating V segments, but an unknown experimental factor could not be excluded. In vitro tests confirmed that three of the cytomegalovirus-associated TCR beta chains recognize cytomegalovirus antigens. In a later genetic analysis, fewer N-insertions in productive TCRs were reported among donors in an Asian-associated ancestry cluster than the roughly 700-donor mean. In a later analysis, HLA-associated TCR beta chains were found to be more clonally expanded and to have lower generation probabilities than equally common non-associated chains. The authors suggested that the approach could potentially be extended to other disease states and immunological phenotypes. In both the original and validation cohorts, the classifier was reported to diagnose cytomegalovirus status with high specificity and sensitivity. A cluster of highly shared sequence variants was judged likely to represent a technical artifact of the sequencing pipeline.

The CDR3, from cysteine to phenylalanine, totals 14 residues. This entry keeps only the CDR3 DNA: 42 bases, framed from base 1. Via the germline V gene, CDR1 is SQVTM and CDR2 ANQGSEA. The V end gives up 4 bases and the J end 5 bases, leaving 9 bases in the junction not matched to a gene. A remark on this clone: It has no known antigen specificity. Per-base qualities were not stored, and no clone one base away is much larger.

The cohort was made up of 666 healthy bone marrow donors. At the time of sampling, all cohort members were nominally healthy, though unrecorded immune exposures were likely present. The donor tested CMV seronegative, placing the donor among the 300 to 400 seronegative members of the cohort. Each donor provided a peripheral blood sample, and peripheral blood mononuclear cells were used for TCR beta sequencing. Genomic DNA extraction from the blood cell samples was performed with the Qiagen DNeasy Blood Extraction Kit. The protocol used for the library was the immunoSEQ multiplex PCR assay. For the multiplex PCR, a mixture combining 60 forward primers for TCR Vbeta segments and 13 reverse primers for TCR Jbeta segments was used. The CDR3 region of rearranged TCR beta genes was amplified from genomic DNA with a multiplex PCR assay. On the Illumina HiSeq System, the amplified TCR beta libraries were sequenced as 87-base-pair reads. The original pipeline was this. A later analysis tallied about 77 million unique TCR beta chains across the 666 repertoires, and around 12 million of those chains were shared by two or more donors. To remove PCR and sequencing errors, raw reads were error-corrected and collapsed into unique sequences using a nearest-neighbor algorithm that merged closely related sequences. CDR3 sequences were aligned to IMGT reference sequences to assign V, D and J gene segments. Each retained sequence needed at least a six-nucleotide match to both a V gene segment and a J gene segment. Rearrangements were classified as productive when the CDR3 lacked stop codons and remained in frame with V and J, and all other rearrangements were classified as non-productive. CDR3 was defined by IMGT convention, running from the second conserved V-encoded cysteine to the conserved J-encoded phenylalanine. The earlier analysis of some 540 of the donors excluded any sequence lacking an unambiguous match to a single V gene segment. In an earlier analysis of 587 of the donors, a V segment was called functional when productive rearrangements were above 56.7%, and segregating when the standard deviation between donors exceeded 5%. To diagnose cytomegalovirus status from the catalog of TCR beta chain sequences, a statistical classification framework was built. In a later analysis, TCR nucleotide sequences were compared against IMGT/GENE-DB human TR gene sequences so that V and J genes could be assigned. In a later analysis, CDR3 sequences and most-parsimonious VDJ recombination scenarios were assigned using the TCRdist pipeline. A later analysis defined each TCR beta chain by its CDR3 amino acid sequence plus V-gene family, and excluded reads lacking a unique V-gene family. As a way to deal with suspected cross-contamination and a sequencing artifact, a later analysis dropped approximately 590 nucleotide sequences that were highly shared and had low generation probability. In a later analysis, a clonal expansion index was calculated for each public chain from normalized within-repertoire ranks of inferred template counts. A later analysis computed generation probabilities with a VDJ recombination model fitted to out-of-frame rearrangements, and checked the results against IGoR. Hypergeometric tests were used in a later analysis to score TCR-TCR, TCR-HLA and TCR-CMV co-occurrence, with a repertoire-size bias correction applied to the TCR pairs. A later analysis estimated false discovery rates by permuting HLA or CMV assignments 20 times. In a later analysis, co-occurring TCRs were grouped using DBSCAN, and TCRdist sequence similarity was added for clustering within HLA-allele-positive subsets. Repertoires with fewer than 30,000 or more than 120,000 public chains, plus five repertoires with anomalous nucleotide sharing, were excluded from co-occurrence clustering. The table comes from immuneACCESS by way of TCRdb, which keeps in-frame sequences with V and J called. Part of the clones is missing from these tables; in studies checked, under half for an unresolved V gene and the rest for unknown reasons. V, J and clone size are taken as reported in that table, and D and trimming were inferred from the DNA itself. This sample lists 150,000 to 200,000 clones; more than 85% were detected once. The leading ten clones occupy approximately 0.23% of the sample.

This receptor chain uses TRBV29-1 and TRBJ2-5; 8 junctional bases match TRBD1. What was sequenced was PBMCs. The receptor's source is a girl under three years old in good health and CMV-seronegative. The CDR3 reads as follows: CSVGRTGLWETQYF. The DNA sequence reads TGCAGCGTTGGGAGGACAGGGCTTTGGGAGACCCAGTACTTC.